These T cell receptor beta chains were read from a single sample in a study of shared clonotypes between healthy human individuals. Produced via immunoSEQ multiplex PCR; TCRdb's table is partial and in-frame only. The data show roughly 2,300,000 clones, with 85% to 95% seen just once and about 0.41% held by the top ten. Source material: naive CD4+ T cells from PBMCs. These receptors originate from a man aged 18 to 29 in good health. Some clones in this sample may be carry-over from other donors' samples. Each CDR3 is given with its conserved first and last residue. The D gene is left open where the match is weak. Expanded clones are given a class, and other clones once, few, many or no size at all.

j_call	clone_size	d_call	v_call	cdr3_nt	cdr3_aa
TRBJ2-5	.	TRBD2	TRBV9	TGTGCCAGCAGCGTAGCGGGCGGGAGGGCTGCCGGGCAAGAGACCCAGTACTTC	CASSVAGGRAAGQETQYF
TRBJ1-3	once	.	TRBV5-4	TGTGCCAGCAGCTTGCCGGGAAACACCATATATTTT	CASSLPGNTIYF
TRBJ2-5	.	TRBD1	TRBV4-3	TGCGCCAGCAGCCGAACAGGGGTCCGGGAGACCCAGTACTTC	CASSRTGVRETQYF
TRBJ1-2	.	.	TRBV27	TGTGCCAGCAGTTTATTCTCGGGGCCCGTGACCTTC	CASSLFSGPVTF
TRBJ1-2	.	TRBD1	TRBV7-2	TGTGCCAGCAGCCAACACCCCGACAGGGGTGGCTACACCTTC	CASSQHPDRGGYTF
TRBJ2-7	.	.	TRBV19	TGTGCCAGTAGTATATTTTTCAGGCTCGACTCCTACGAGCAGTACTTC	CASSIFFRLDSYEQYF
TRBJ2-2	.	TRBD1	TRBV7-3	TGTGCCAGCAGCTTAATGGGACAGGACACCGGGGAGCTGTTTTTT	CASSLMGQDTGELFF
TRBJ1-2	once	TRBD1	TRBV29-1	TGCAGCGTCGAAAAGGGACAGAACTATGGCTACACCTTC	CSVEKGQNYGYTF
TRBJ2-3	.	TRBD2	TRBV5-1	TGCGCCAGCAGCCTGGGACTAGCGGGAGCGGATACGCAGTATTTT	CASSLGLAGADTQYF
TRBJ1-2	.	TRBD1	TRBV19	TGTGCCAGTAATACAGGGGGTCGTGGCTATGGCTACACCTTC	CASNTGGRGYGYTF
TRBJ2-7	.	.	TRBV27	TGTGCCAGCAGTCCTGGTGGAAGGATTTGGTACTTC	CASSPGGRIWYF